One sample yielded the 13 T cell receptor beta chains listed below, sequenced in a study of CD8+CD57+ T cells in acquired aplastic anemia. CDR3 and TCR beta VDJ profiling relied on genomic DNA as the template. One entry per CDR3 protein, called by TCRdb with MiXCR from the reads. The data contain some 170,000 distinct CDR3 sequences, around 63% of them singletons. Selection for sequencing was limited to patients who had shown CD8+CD57+ cell expansion by flow cytometry. Specimen: sorted CD4+, CD8+, or CD8+CD57+ T cells (not recorded which) from PBMCs. Receptor source: a human donor with aplastic anemia.

The chain employs TRBV5-1 and TRBJ2-5, with 8 bases lining up with TRBD1. Germline trimming cut 5 bases from V and 5 bases from J; bases unmatched to any gene: 8. The germline CDR1 and CDR2 sequences are SGHRS and YFSETQ. CDR3 length equals 14 residues. This CDR3 reads CASRVGQGSETQYF. CDR3 nucleotide sequence: TGCGCCAGCAGAGTAGGACAGGGAAGCGAGACCCAGTACTTC.

This clonotype came up many times. The CDR3 DNA follows: TGTGCCAGCAGTGAGGGAATCCTGGGGAACACTGAAGCTTTCTTT. This codes for CASSEGILGNTEAFF. This chain connects TRBV6-1 to TRBJ1-1; D unclear. This CDR3 region has 15 residues. Trimming stripped 3 bases from V and 1 base from J, with 12 bases between. Germline V gives CDR1 MNHNS, CDR2 SASEGT.

The chain joins TRBV5-1 to TRBJ1-6; D is ambiguous. The CDR3 is made up of 13 amino acids. Trimming took off 1 base at V and 9 bases at J, with 8 bases between the two ends. Per germline, CDR1 SGHRS and CDR2 YFSETQ. CDR3 sequence (DNA): TGCGCCAGCAGCTTGCTCGATCCTTCACCCCTCCACTTT. Translation gives CASSLLDPSPLHF.

The rearrangement joins TRBV7-2 to TRBJ2-3, with 8 bases identical to TRBD2. CDR1 is SGHTA and CDR2 is FQGNSA in the germline V gene. This CDR3 is 16 amino acids long. With V trimmed by 5 bases and J by 2 bases, 9 bases remained unmatched. CDR3 in amino acids: CASSPPSGGLTDTQYF. CDR3 nucleotide sequence: TGTGCCAGCAGCCCTCCCAGCGGGGGCCTCACAGATACGCAGTATTTT.

This sequence joins TRBV5-5 and TRBJ2-7; possibly TRBD1 or TRBD2 for D (5 bases each). CDR1 is SGHKS and CDR2 is YYEKEE in the germline V gene (reference sequence). The CDR3 has 15 residues. V was pared by 0 bases and J by 3 bases, with 13 bases between. CDR3 bases: TGTGCCAGCAGCTTGGCCGTAACTGGGGGCTACGAGCAGTACTTC. Translated, it gives CASSLAVTGGYEQYF. Based on the CDR3 plus reference TRBV5-5 and TRBJ2-7, the full variable domain is DAGVTQSPTHLIKTRGQQVTLRCSPISGHKSVSWYQQVLGQGPQFIFQYYEKEERGRGNFPDRFSARQFPNYSSELNVNALLLGDSALYLCASSLAVTGGYEQYFGPGTRLTVT.

Details on this clonotype: The germline gene is not matched at one end of the junction; a read error may be the cause. The V and J genes are TRBV7-9 and TRBJ2-7; TRBD1 matches at 9 bases. CDR1 and CDR2 (germline): SEHNR, FQNEAQ (reference sequence). The CDR3 has 15 amino acids. CDR3 residues: CASSKRDRALYKQNF. CDR3 coding DNA: TGTGCCAGCAGCAAGCGGGACAGGGCCCTCTACAAGCAGAACTTC. Drawing the rest from reference TRBV7-9 and TRBJ2-7, the complete variable domain is DTGVSQNPRHKITKRGQNVTFRCDPISEHNRLYWYRQTLGQGPEFLTYFQNEAQLEKSRLLSDRFSAERPKGSFSTLEIQRTEQGDSAMYLCASSKRDRALYKQNFGPGTRLTVT.

The chain uses TRBV7-2 and TRBJ1-1, with 8 bases lining up with TRBD1. The CDR3 totals 17 residues. The germline V gene encodes CDR1 SGHTA and CDR2 FQGNSA. The V and J ends lost 2 bases and 0 bases, in that order; junction bases with no gene match: 8. DNA of the CDR3: TGTGCCAGCAGCTTATTTCGAGGACAGGGAATGAACACTGAAGCTTTCTTT. It is translated as CASSLFRGQGMNTEAFF.

This clonotype was recorded at least ten times. The J gene is TRBJ2-7, the V gene TRBV10-1; TRBD2 agrees at 9 bases. The V segment lost 1 base and the J segment 0 bases; nucleotides outside the gene matches: 4. Looked up from germline, CDR1 is WNHNN and CDR2 is SYGVQD (reference sequence). The CDR3 has 16 amino acids. CDR3 sequence: CASSEFGLASSYEQYF. CDR3 bases: TGCGCCAGCAGTGAGTTCGGACTAGCGAGCTCCTACGAGCAGTACTTC.

The chain links TRBV20-1 to TRBJ2-7; 13 bases agree with TRBD2. This CDR3 has 15 residues. The V gene's germline CDR1 is DFQATT and CDR2 SNEGSKA (reference sequence). V dropped 3 bases and J dropped 6; count of bases not matched to a gene: 8. The CDR3, as DNA: TGCAGTGCTAGGGGGACTAGCGGGGATACAAGCGAGCAGTACTTC. Protein product: CSARGTSGDTSEQYF.

Here the CDR3 DNA reads TGTGCCAGCAGTGAAGGACGGCTGTCCTACGAGCAGTACTTC. The encoded protein is CASSEGRLSYEQYF. The chain joins TRBV2 to TRBJ2-7; D not certain. V lost 1 base and J lost 1, with 8 bases in between. This CDR3 has 14 residues. CDR1 is SNHLY, CDR2 FYNNEI, per germline.

This clonotype was seen a few times. The rearrangement links TRBV7-8 to TRBJ2-7; D is unclear. V shed 5 bases and J shed 2 bases, with 22 bases lying between them. Germline-derived CDR1 and CDR2 are SGHVS and FQNEAQ. This CDR3 is 17 amino acids long. CDR3 DNA: TGTGCCAGCAGCCCAGACCAGCTAGGTGGCGGAACCTACGAGCAGTACTTC. This sequence encodes CASSPDQLGGGTYEQYF.

This clonotype appeared many times. The chain couples TRBV7-9 to TRBJ2-2; 7 nucleotides match TRBD2. The V gene end was trimmed by 1 base and the J gene end by 2 bases; junction bases not matched to a gene: 13. Looked up from germline, CDR1 is SEHNR and CDR2 is FQNEAQ (reference sequence). The CDR3 is made up of 19 amino acids. In DNA, the CDR3 is TGTGCCAGCAGCTTAGACCTGCACAAGGGAGGGGTTAACACCGGGGAGCTGTTTTTT. Its protein product is CASSLDLHKGGVNTGELFF. The full variable domain, completed using reference TRBV7-9 and TRBJ2-2, is DTGVSQNPRHKITKRGQNVTFRCDPISEHNRLYWYRQTLGQGPEFLTYFQNEAQLEKSRLLSDRFSAERPKGSFSTLEIQRTEQGDSAMYLCASSLDLHKGGVNTGELFFGEGSRLTVL.

The rearrangement uses TRBV10-1 and TRBJ1-6, with no clear D. The CDR3 runs to 15 residues. V was clipped by 11 bases and J by 8 bases, with 22 bases between them. Per the germline V gene, CDR1 is WNHNN and CDR2 is SYGVQD (reference sequence). CDR3 loop: CAGLRGSVCYSPLHF. The CDR3 bases are TGCGCCGGACTTCGGGGTTCAGTGTGTTATTCACCCCTCCACTTT.